The 15 T cell receptor beta chains below were found in one sample sequenced in a study of T cells in Graves' hyperthyroidism and ophthalmopathy. TCR beta CDR3 regions were amplified from RNA. The TCR CDR3 was amplified in a first-round RT-PCR using the HTBI primer set. TCRdb analysed the multiplex PCR reads with MiXCR anew, one entry per CDR3 protein. The sample yields a few hundred thousand distinct CDR3 sequences, around 14% seen once. Sequences were obtained from blood. The source is a woman in her twenties or thirties with Graves' hyperthyroidism.

V usage is TRBV9 and J usage is TRBJ2-2; 10 bases match TRBD2. This CDR3 has 16 amino acids. J was trimmed by 6 bases and V by 0 bases; bases with no gene match: 5. Looked up from germline, CDR1 is SGDLS and CDR2 is YYNGEE. CDR3 sequence (DNA): TGTGCCAGCAGCGTAGTCGCTAGCGGGAGCCCCGGGGAGCTGTTTTTT. As protein: CASSVVASGSPGELFF.

This clonotype was seen ten or more times. This chain connects TRBV20-1 to TRBJ2-3, with TRBD2 as a possible D gene (5 bases). CDR1 and CDR2 (germline): DFQATT, SNEGSKA (reference sequence). This CDR3 is built from 13 residues. With 0 bases removed from V and 5 bases from J, the gap between germline ends came to 9 bases. For the CDR3, the DNA is TGCAGTGCTAGAGACCCGGGAATAGATACGCAGTATTTT. Protein product: CSARDPGIDTQYF.

This sequence joins TRBV5-5 and TRBJ2-7, with 11 bases identical to TRBD2. Germline V gene data show CDR1 as SGHKS and CDR2 as YYEKEE (reference sequence). The CDR3 consists of 15 residues. The trim removed 6 bases at V and 5 bases at J, leaving 10 bases unmatched. In nucleotides, the CDR3 is TGTGCCAGCAAGAGTACTAGCGGGAGTGGGCACGAGCAGTACTTC. Translation gives CASKSTSGSGHEQYF.

This clonotype has more than one count but fewer than ten. The V gene is TRBV3-1, the J gene TRBJ1-6; no definite D call. The CDR3 consists of 16 residues. Germline V gene sequence: CDR1 LGHDT, CDR2 YNNKEL (reference sequence). Deletions cut 4 bases from V and 9 bases from J, with 19 bases between. The CDR3 sequence: CASSPAGWETGSPLHF. The CDR3 DNA reads TGTGCCAGCAGCCCCGCAGGCTGGGAGACTGGTTCACCCCTCCACTTT.

Only a few counts were recorded for this clonotype. V gene TRBV29-1 combines with J gene TRBJ2-7; 9 positions match TRBD1. V trimming: 4 bases; J trimming: 5 bases; junction bases outside the gene matches: 6. CDR3 length equals 13 residues. Looked up from germline, CDR1 is SQVTM and CDR2 is ANQGSEA. CDR3 sequence (DNA): TGCAGCGTTGTGGTGGGACAGGGAAACGAGCAGTACTTC. The encoded protein is CSVVVGQGNEQYF.

In regard to this clonotype: An end of the junction differs from the germline gene, which may be a read error. V gene TRBV7-2 combines with J gene TRBJ2-5; D is possibly TRBD2 (5 bases). CDR1 is SGHTA and CDR2 is FQGNSA in the germline V gene. This CDR3 has 16 residues. The CDR3 loop reads CVSSSFGRGNWETQYF. CDR3 sequence (DNA): TGTGTCAGCAGCTCATTCGGACGGGGAAATTGGGAGACCCAGTACTTC.

In this sample, this clonotype turned up a few times. This sequence joins TRBV11-3 and TRBJ2-2, with unresolved D. The V and J ends lost 5 bases and 6 bases respectively, with 13 bases between them. CDR1 is SGHNT, CDR2 YENEEA, per germline. The CDR3 totals 14 residues. The DNA for the CDR3 is TGTGCCAGCAGCCCCCCGGCGCGAGCCGGGGAGCTGTTTTTT. Protein: CASSPPARAGELFF.

This clonotype was seen ten or more times. The rearrangement joins TRBV28 to TRBJ2-7; 10 nucleotides match TRBD2. V gave up 3 bases and J gave up 3 bases; unmatched junction bases: 11. The CDR3 is made up of 17 amino acids. The V gene's germline CDR1 is MDHEN and CDR2 SYDVKM. CDR3 bases: TGTGCCAGCAGTTTGAGTTCCTCCGGGACTAGCGTCTACGAGCAGTACTTC. It is translated as CASSLSSSGTSVYEQYF.

This clonotype occurred a few times. The chain couples TRBV27 to TRBJ2-5; a weak D match, TRBD2 (5 bases). CDR1 MNHEY and CDR2 SMNVEV come from the germline V gene (reference sequence). This CDR3 is built from 11 residues. Deletions cut 9 bases from V and 12 bases from J, with 17 bases between. CDR3 in amino acids: CASSEFGMEYF. In DNA form, the CDR3 reads TGTGCCAGTAGCGAATTCGGGATGGAGTACTTC.

The table lists this clonotype with a few counts. V is TRBV11-2 and J is TRBJ2-2; D unresolved. Per the germline V gene, CDR1 is SGHAT and CDR2 is FQNNGV. With 3 bases removed from V and 2 bases from J, the gap between germline ends came to 7 bases. The CDR3 has 14 residues. The CDR3 coding sequence is TGTGCCAGCAGCTTCACGACTAACACCGGGGAGCTGTTTTTT. Amino acids: CASSFTTNTGELFF.

This clonotype showed up many times. This chain links TRBV3-1 with TRBJ1-1; D is uncertain. CDR1 is LGHDT and CDR2 is YNNKEL in the germline V gene (reference sequence). The CDR3 contains 12 residues. Trimming shortened V by 0 bases and J by 7 bases, and 6 bases separated the two germline ends. The CDR3 here is CASSQDGDEAFF. The CDR3 nucleotides are TGTGCCAGCAGCCAAGATGGGGATGAAGCTTTCTTT. Variable domain in full (rest from reference TRBV3-1 and TRBJ1-1): DTAVSQTPKYLVTQMGNDKSIKCEQNLGHDTMYWYKQDSKKFLKIMFSYNNKELIINETVPNRFSPKSPDKAHLNLHINSLELGDSAVYFCASSQDGDEAFFGQGTRLTVV.

Only a few counts were recorded for this clonotype. V is TRBV4-1 and J is TRBJ2-7, with TRBD1 matching over 8 bases. Germline V gene lookup returns CDR1 MGHRA and CDR2 YSYEKL. This CDR3 is built from 13 residues. V lost 1 base and J lost 6; bases outside the gene matches: 2. CDR3 region: CASSQGTGTEQYF. The DNA for the CDR3 is TGCGCCAGCAGCCAAGGGACAGGGACCGAGCAGTACTTC.

This clonotype has a count of ten or more. This rearrangement joins TRBV7-2 to TRBJ2-1, with 7 positions matching TRBD2. The CDR3 spans 18 residues. J was trimmed by 2 bases and V by 8 bases; bases with no gene match: 18. Per the germline V gene, CDR1 is SGHTA and CDR2 is FQGNSA. The CDR3 nucleotides are TGTGCCAGCCATAAGGGGCCTAGCGGAGGGAGTCCCTACAATGAGCAGTTCTTC. Its translation is CASHKGPSGGSPYNEQFF.

This clonotype has only one observation. The J gene is TRBJ2-7, the V gene TRBV12-3 or TRBV12-4; TRBD1 is a possible D gene (7 bases). The V gene lost 3 bases and the J gene lost 3 bases, with 15 bases spanning the gap. The CDR3 is 15 residues long. In DNA form, the CDR3 reads TGTGCCAGCAGTTTTCGTTTTCAGGGGGGCTACGAGCAGTACTTC. Translated, it gives CASSFRFQGGYEQYF.

This clonotype was recorded many times. This chain connects TRBV27 to TRBJ2-7, with 9 bases matching TRBD1. From germline, CDR1 is MNHEY and CDR2 SMNVEV (reference sequence). The junction had 6 bases not matched to a gene; V was cut back by 10 bases and J by 5 bases. The CDR3 length is 12 residues. CDR3 sequence reads: CATGTGYHEQYF. In DNA form, the CDR3 reads TGTGCCACCGGGACAGGGTACCACGAGCAGTACTTC.